Listed below are T cell receptor beta chains from one sample, sequenced in a study of Graves' ophthalmopathy and Graves' hyperthyroidism. TCRdb re-derived calls from the multiplex PCR reads in MiXCR, one entry per CDR3 protein. The repertoire has roughly 350,000 distinct CDR3 sequences, roughly 17% of them found once; the top ten carry roughly 2.4%. The sequenced sample was peripheral blood. Source of these receptors: an adult woman with stable Graves' hyperthyroidism. The CDR3 runs from the conserved cysteine through the conserved F or W. The D gene is left open where the match is weak. Clone size, where shown, is once, few, many, or a class for clones that have expanded.

D gene: NA; CDR3 length: 14; V gene: TRBV6-1; clone size: many; J gene: TRBJ2-7; CDR3 protein: CASSDTGQTYEQYF; CDR3 DNA: TGTGCCAGCAGTGATACAGGTCAGACCTACGAGCAGTACTTC
D gene: TRBD2; CDR3 length: 13; V gene: TRBV2; clone size: many; J gene: TRBJ2-5; CDR3 protein: CASTSGEQETQYF; CDR3 DNA: TGTGCCAGCACGAGCGGGGAGCAAGAGACCCAGTACTTC
D gene: TRBD1; CDR3 length: 14; V gene: TRBV29-1; clone size: many; J gene: TRBJ1-2; CDR3 protein: CSVEDNRGLKGYTF; CDR3 DNA: TGCAGCGTTGAAGATAACAGGGGGCTGAAGGGCTACACCTTC
D gene: NA; CDR3 length: 13; V gene: TRBV6-5; clone size: many; J gene: TRBJ1-5; CDR3 protein: CASSYIGNQPQHF; CDR3 DNA: TGTGCCAGCAGTTACATCGGCAATCAGCCCCAGCATTTT
D gene: NA; CDR3 length: 12; V gene: TRBV7-3; clone size: many; J gene: TRBJ2-2; CDR3 protein: CASSLGHGELFF; CDR3 DNA: TGTGCCAGCAGCTTAGGGCACGGGGAGCTGTTTTTT
D gene: NA; CDR3 length: 13; V gene: TRBV2; clone size: many; J gene: TRBJ1-6; CDR3 protein: CASADSYNSPLHF; CDR3 DNA: TGTGCCAGCGCAGACAGCTATAATTCACCCCTCCACTTT
D gene: NA; CDR3 length: 14; V gene: TRBV4-3; clone size: NA; J gene: TRBJ2-7; CDR3 protein: CASSQDTTPYEQYF; CDR3 DNA: TGCGCCAGCAGCCAAGATACCACCCCCTACGAGCAGTACTTC
D gene: NA; CDR3 length: 12; V gene: TRBV12-3/TRBV12-4; clone size: many; J gene: TRBJ1-3; CDR3 protein: CASSASGNTIYF; CDR3 DNA: TGTGCCAGCAGTGCTTCAGGAAACACCATATATTTT
D gene: NA; CDR3 length: 13; V gene: TRBV2; clone size: many; J gene: TRBJ2-7; CDR3 protein: CACGQTENYEQYF; CDR3 DNA: TGTGCCTGCGGACAGACAGAAAATTACGAGCAGTACTTC
D gene: TRBD1; CDR3 length: 17; V gene: TRBV30; clone size: many; J gene: TRBJ1-5; CDR3 protein: CAWSRPGQGGSNQPQHF; CDR3 DNA: TGTGCCTGGAGCCGACCGGGACAGGGGGGTAGCAATCAGCCCCAGCATTTT
D gene: NA; CDR3 length: 15; V gene: TRBV28; clone size: many; J gene: TRBJ1-2; CDR3 protein: CASVVSAPFHYGYTF; CDR3 DNA: TGTGCCAGTGTGGTCTCCGCGCCATTTCACTATGGCTACACCTTC
D gene: TRBD2; CDR3 length: 17; V gene: TRBV6-1; clone size: NA; J gene: TRBJ2-6; CDR3 protein: CASSPLAEPSGANVLTF; CDR3 DNA: TGTGCCAGCAGTCCACTAGCGGAACCCTCTGGGGCCAACGTCCTGACTTTC
D gene: NA; CDR3 length: 13; V gene: TRBV6-5; clone size: many; J gene: TRBJ1-5; CDR3 protein: CASSYSTNQPQHF; CDR3 DNA: TGTGCCAGCAGTTACTCGACCAATCAGCCCCAGCATTTT
D gene: NA; CDR3 length: 15; V gene: TRBV5-5; clone size: NA; J gene: TRBJ1-5; CDR3 protein: CASSLEVGPWQPQHF; CDR3 DNA: TGTGCCAGCAGCTTGGAAGTCGGGCCCTGGCAGCCCCAGCATTTT
D gene: NA; CDR3 length: 20; V gene: TRBV11-3; clone size: many; J gene: TRBJ2-6; CDR3 protein: CASSLVGMSGGSSGANVLTF; CDR3 DNA: TGTGCCAGCAGCTTAGTCGGAATGTCTGGCGGTTCCTCTGGGGCCAACGTCCTGACTTTC
D gene: NA; CDR3 length: 14; V gene: TRBV6-2/TRBV6-3; clone size: NA; J gene: TRBJ1-6; CDR3 protein: CASSSAAVTSPLHF; CDR3 DNA: TGTGCCAGCAGCTCCGCGGCAGTAACCTCACCCCTCCACTTT
D gene: TRBD1; CDR3 length: 15; V gene: TRBV6-7; clone size: NA; J gene: TRBJ2-2; CDR3 protein: CASSPRDRGPGELFF; CDR3 DNA: TGTGCCAGCAGTCCCCGGGACAGGGGGCCCGGGGAGCTGTTTTTT
D gene: NA; CDR3 length: 17; V gene: TRBV27; clone size: many; J gene: TRBJ2-2; CDR3 protein: CASSSTTGRGDTGELFF; CDR3 DNA: TGTGCCAGCAGTTCAACAACCGGGAGAGGGGACACCGGGGAGCTGTTTTTT
D gene: NA; CDR3 length: 14; V gene: TRBV5-1; clone size: many; J gene: TRBJ1-1; CDR3 protein: CASRILGQGTEAFF; CDR3 DNA: TGCGCCAGCAGGATCTTGGGTCAGGGCACTGAAGCTTTCTTT
D gene: TRBD1; CDR3 length: 14; V gene: TRBV6-2/TRBV6-3; clone size: many; J gene: TRBJ1-5; CDR3 protein: CASSYGTGNQPQHF; CDR3 DNA: TGTGCCAGCAGTTACGGGACAGGAAATCAGCCCCAGCATTTT
D gene: TRBD1; CDR3 length: 14; V gene: TRBV7-2; clone size: many; J gene: TRBJ1-2; CDR3 protein: CASSSTGGEGGYTF; CDR3 DNA: TGTGCCAGCAGCTCCACAGGGGGGGAAGGTGGCTACACCTTC
D gene: NA; CDR3 length: 13; V gene: TRBV28; clone size: few; J gene: TRBJ1-1; CDR3 protein: CASSFSYNTEAFF; CDR3 DNA: TGTGCCAGCAGTTTCTCCTACAACACTGAAGCTTTCTTT
D gene: NA; CDR3 length: 13; V gene: TRBV20-1; clone size: many; J gene: TRBJ1-2; CDR3 protein: CSAHRAGGGGYTF; CDR3 DNA: TGCAGTGCTCATCGGGCGGGGGGCGGTGGCTACACCTTC
D gene: TRBD1; CDR3 length: 16; V gene: TRBV18; clone size: few; J gene: TRBJ1-2; CDR3 protein: CASSPPTGTGAYGYTF; CDR3 DNA: TGTGCCAGCTCACCACCGACGGGGACAGGAGCCTATGGCTACACCTTC
D gene: TRBD1; CDR3 length: 22; V gene: TRBV29-1; clone size: NA; J gene: TRBJ1-1; CDR3 protein: CSVEDTNWGLRDREFRDGEAFF; CDR3 DNA: TGCAGCGTTGAAGATACAAATTGGGGCCTGCGCGACAGGGAGTTTCGGGACGGTGAAGCTTTCTTT
D gene: NA; CDR3 length: 15; V gene: TRBV6-5; clone size: many; J gene: TRBJ1-5; CDR3 protein: CASSRSGEVSQPQHF; CDR3 DNA: TGTGCCAGCAGCCGCAGCGGGGAGGTTAGTCAGCCCCAGCATTTT
D gene: TRBD2; CDR3 length: 14; V gene: TRBV28; clone size: many; J gene: TRBJ2-2; CDR3 protein: CASLPGGTTGELFF; CDR3 DNA: TGTGCCAGCCTCCCGGGAGGGACTACCGGGGAGCTGTTTTTT
D gene: NA; CDR3 length: 13; V gene: TRBV28; clone size: many; J gene: TRBJ1-2; CDR3 protein: CASSPSLGNGYTF; CDR3 DNA: TGTGCCAGCAGTCCATCCCTTGGGAATGGCTACACCTTC
D gene: TRBD2; CDR3 length: 14; V gene: TRBV29-1; clone size: few; J gene: TRBJ2-7; CDR3 protein: CSRSPPGGIGGQYF; CDR3 DNA: TGCAGCCGAAGCCCGCCGGGGGGGATTGGCGGGCAGTACTTC
D gene: NA; CDR3 length: 15; V gene: TRBV25-1; clone size: many; J gene: TRBJ1-5; CDR3 protein: CASSDIRAGNQPQHF; CDR3 DNA: TGTGCCAGCAGTGACATAAGGGCGGGCAATCAGCCCCAGCATTTT
D gene: NA; CDR3 length: 13; V gene: TRBV29-1; clone size: many; J gene: TRBJ1-1; CDR3 protein: CSAQEDMNTEAFF; CDR3 DNA: TGCAGCGCTCAAGAGGACATGAACACTGAAGCTTTCTTT
D gene: TRBD1; CDR3 length: 14; V gene: TRBV18; clone size: many; J gene: TRBJ2-5; CDR3 protein: CASSPAVTGVTQYF; CDR3 DNA: TGTGCCAGCTCACCGGCAGTTACAGGGGTGACCCAGTACTTC
D gene: NA; CDR3 length: 16; V gene: TRBV11-1; clone size: NA; J gene: TRBJ1-5; CDR3 protein: CASSDGQRGYNQPQHF; CDR3 DNA: TGTGCCAGCAGCGACGGACAGAGGGGTTACAATCAGCCCCAGCATTTT
D gene: NA; CDR3 length: 15; V gene: TRBV28; clone size: many; J gene: TRBJ2-7; CDR3 protein: CASSPPDRPFYEQYF; CDR3 DNA: TGTGCCAGCAGCCCACCGGACAGACCATTCTACGAGCAGTACTTC
D gene: TRBD2; CDR3 length: 16; V gene: TRBV4-1; clone size: NA; J gene: TRBJ2-5; CDR3 protein: CASSQDTAGEVETQYF; CDR3 DNA: TGCGCCAGCAGCCAAGATACGGCGGGGGAGGTAGAGACCCAGTACTTC
D gene: NA; CDR3 length: 13; V gene: TRBV6-1; clone size: many; J gene: TRBJ1-1; CDR3 protein: CASSETDNTEAFF; CDR3 DNA: TGTGCCAGCAGTGAAACCGATAACACTGAAGCTTTCTTT
D gene: TRBD1; CDR3 length: 15; V gene: TRBV5-1; clone size: many; J gene: TRBJ1-6; CDR3 protein: CASSRRNRGHSPLHF; CDR3 DNA: TGCGCCAGCAGCAGACGGAACAGGGGGCATTCACCCCTCCACTTT
D gene: NA; CDR3 length: 16; V gene: TRBV10-2; clone size: NA; J gene: TRBJ1-2; CDR3 protein: CASSAIWTESFYGYTF; CDR3 DNA: TGCGCCAGCAGTGCGATTTGGACAGAGTCTTTCTATGGCTACACCTTC
D gene: NA; CDR3 length: 11; V gene: TRBV29-1; clone size: many; J gene: TRBJ2-4; CDR3 protein: CSGGEGRVQYF; CDR3 DNA: TGCAGCGGGGGGGAAGGACGGGTTCAGTACTTC
D gene: TRBD1; CDR3 length: 15; V gene: TRBV24-1; clone size: many; J gene: TRBJ2-7; CDR3 protein: CATSELGQGAYEQYF; CDR3 DNA: TGTGCCACCAGTGAACTTGGACAGGGCGCCTACGAGCAGTACTTC
D gene: NA; CDR3 length: 15; V gene: TRBV12-3/TRBV12-4; clone size: once; J gene: TRBJ1-5; CDR3 protein: CASSSQWSNDQPQHF; CDR3 DNA: TGTGCCAGCAGTTCTCAATGGTCGAACGATCAGCCCCAGCATTTT
D gene: NA; CDR3 length: 16; V gene: TRBV28; clone size: many; J gene: TRBJ2-7; CDR3 protein: CASSLIWGRASYEQYF; CDR3 DNA: TGTGCCAGCAGTTTAATTTGGGGTAGGGCCTCCTACGAGCAGTACTTC
D gene: NA; CDR3 length: 17; V gene: TRBV11-2; clone size: many; J gene: TRBJ2-7; CDR3 protein: CASSLDAPQQGIYEQYF; CDR3 DNA: TGTGCCAGCAGCTTAGATGCCCCGCAACAGGGTATCTACGAGCAGTACTTC
D gene: NA; CDR3 length: 11; V gene: TRBV6-1; clone size: NA; J gene: TRBJ1-2; CDR3 protein: CASSAGTGYTF; CDR3 DNA: TGTGCCAGCAGTGCAGGGACGGGCTACACCTTC
D gene: NA; CDR3 length: 14; V gene: TRBV5-5; clone size: many; J gene: TRBJ2-4; CDR3 protein: CASRGDAAKNIQYF; CDR3 DNA: TGTGCCAGCAGGGGGGACGCAGCCAAAAACATTCAGTACTTC
D gene: NA; CDR3 length: 14; V gene: TRBV5-6; clone size: many; J gene: TRBJ1-1; CDR3 protein: CASYRAGTNTEAFF; CDR3 DNA: TGTGCCAGCTATCGGGCAGGGACGAACACTGAAGCTTTCTTT
D gene: TRBD2; CDR3 length: 15; V gene: TRBV24-1; clone size: many; J gene: TRBJ2-2; CDR3 protein: CATSALAGGHGELFF; CDR3 DNA: TGTGCCACCAGCGCACTAGCGGGAGGCCACGGGGAGCTGTTTTTT
D gene: TRBD2; CDR3 length: 14; V gene: TRBV7-2; clone size: many; J gene: TRBJ2-4; CDR3 protein: CASSPGLEKNIQYF; CDR3 DNA: TGTGCCAGCAGCCCGGGACTAGAGAAAAACATTCAGTACTTC
D gene: TRBD2; CDR3 length: 12; V gene: TRBV3-1; clone size: few; J gene: TRBJ2-3; CDR3 protein: CASGRGGDTQYF; CDR3 DNA: TGTGCGAGCGGGCGCGGGGGAGATACGCAGTATTTT
D gene: TRBD2; CDR3 length: 15; V gene: TRBV6-1; clone size: NA; J gene: TRBJ2-2; CDR3 protein: CASRGLAAYTGELFF; CDR3 DNA: TGTGCCAGCAGGGGGCTAGCGGCATACACCGGGGAGCTGTTTTTT
D gene: TRBD2; CDR3 length: 17; V gene: TRBV6-6; clone size: many; J gene: TRBJ2-7; CDR3 protein: CASSYTEAGGSSYEQYF; CDR3 DNA: TGTGCCAGCAGTTATACGGAAGCGGGAGGGAGCTCCTACGAGCAGTACTTC
D gene: NA; CDR3 length: 11; V gene: TRBV12-5; clone size: few; J gene: TRBJ1-5; CDR3 protein: CASGLAQPRHF; CDR3 DNA: TGTGCTAGTGGTTTGGCCCAGCCCCGGCATTTT
D gene: TRBD2; CDR3 length: 14; V gene: TRBV6-1; clone size: many; J gene: TRBJ2-7; CDR3 protein: CASSSSGQDYEQYF; CDR3 DNA: TGTGCCAGCAGCTCTAGCGGGCAAGACTACGAGCAGTACTTC
D gene: NA; CDR3 length: 16; V gene: TRBV12-3/TRBV12-4; clone size: NA; J gene: TRBJ2-7; CDR3 protein: CASSWGVWKSSYEQYF; CDR3 DNA: TGTGCCAGCAGTTGGGGGGTCTGGAAGAGCTCCTACGAGCAGTACTTC
D gene: NA; CDR3 length: 12; V gene: TRBV7-9; clone size: many; J gene: TRBJ1-2; CDR3 protein: CASRSTGFGYTF; CDR3 DNA: TGTGCCAGCAGATCAACAGGGTTTGGCTACACCTTC
D gene: NA; CDR3 length: 13; V gene: TRBV6-1; clone size: NA; J gene: TRBJ2-7; CDR3 protein: CASSARERDEQYF; CDR3 DNA: TGTGCCAGCAGTGCCCGAGAAAGGGACGAGCAGTACTTC
D gene: NA; CDR3 length: 18; V gene: TRBV20-1; clone size: NA; J gene: TRBJ2-7; CDR3 protein: CSARVPGRAGSSPYEQYF; CDR3 DNA: TGCAGTGCTAGAGTTCCGGGGCGGGCAGGGTCAAGCCCTTACGAGCAGTACTTC
D gene: NA; CDR3 length: 15; V gene: TRBV12-5; clone size: NA; J gene: TRBJ2-2; CDR3 protein: CASGLVAIGTGDLFF; CDR3 DNA: TGTGCTAGTGGTTTGGTGGCTATCGGCACCGGGGATCTGTTTTTT
D gene: TRBD2; CDR3 length: 15; V gene: TRBV20-1; clone size: many; J gene: TRBJ2-4; CDR3 protein: CSATKREGAKNIQYF; CDR3 DNA: TGCAGTGCCACAAAGCGGGAGGGGGCCAAAAACATTCAGTACTTC